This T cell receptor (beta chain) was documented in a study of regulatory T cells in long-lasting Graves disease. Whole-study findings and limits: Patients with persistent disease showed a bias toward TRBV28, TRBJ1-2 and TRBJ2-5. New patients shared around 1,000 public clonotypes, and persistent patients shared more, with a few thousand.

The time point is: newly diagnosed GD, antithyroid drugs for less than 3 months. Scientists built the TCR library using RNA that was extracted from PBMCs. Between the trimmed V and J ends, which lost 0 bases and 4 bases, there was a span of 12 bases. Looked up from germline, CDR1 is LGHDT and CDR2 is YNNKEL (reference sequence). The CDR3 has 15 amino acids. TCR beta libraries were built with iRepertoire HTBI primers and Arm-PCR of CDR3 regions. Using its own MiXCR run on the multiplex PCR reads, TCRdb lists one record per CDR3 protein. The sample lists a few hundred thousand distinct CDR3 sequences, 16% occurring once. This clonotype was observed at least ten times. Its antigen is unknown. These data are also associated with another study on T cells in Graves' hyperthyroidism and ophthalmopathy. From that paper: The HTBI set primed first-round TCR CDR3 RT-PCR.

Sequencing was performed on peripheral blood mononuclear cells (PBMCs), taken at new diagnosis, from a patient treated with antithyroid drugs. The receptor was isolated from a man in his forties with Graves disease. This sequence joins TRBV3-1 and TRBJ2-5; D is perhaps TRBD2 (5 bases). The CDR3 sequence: CASSQDPGLRETQYF. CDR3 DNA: TGTGCCAGCAGCCAAGATCCGGGGTTGCGAGAGACCCAGTACTTC.